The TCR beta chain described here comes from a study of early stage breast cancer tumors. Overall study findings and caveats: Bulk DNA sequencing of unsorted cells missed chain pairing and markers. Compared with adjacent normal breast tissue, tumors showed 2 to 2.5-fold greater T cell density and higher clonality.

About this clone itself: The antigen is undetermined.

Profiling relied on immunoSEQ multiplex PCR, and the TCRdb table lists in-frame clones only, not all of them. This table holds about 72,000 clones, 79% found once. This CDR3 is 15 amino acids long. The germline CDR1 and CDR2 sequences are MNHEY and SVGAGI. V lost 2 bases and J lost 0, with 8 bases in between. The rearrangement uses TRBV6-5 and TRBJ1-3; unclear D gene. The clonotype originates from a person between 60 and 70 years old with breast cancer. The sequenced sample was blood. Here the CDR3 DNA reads TGTGCCAGCAGTTACGACGGGGTCTCTGGAAACACCATATATTTT. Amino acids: CASSYDGVSGNTIYF.